The 2 T cell receptor beta chains below come from one sample, sequenced in a study of CD4+ T cells in melanoma. The table came from immunoSEQ multiplex PCR; TCRdb's copy has only in-frame clones and leaves some out. The repertoire holds roughly 16,000 clones, with 76% as singletons. The sequenced material came from cells from a culture (not recorded whether cultured in vitro). These receptors all come from a human donor with melanoma.

V usage is TRBV18 and J usage is TRBJ2-7; 7 bases agree with TRBD2. CDR1 and CDR2 (germline): KGHSH, LQKENI. The CDR3 contains 14 residues. Trimming cost V 3 bases and J 2 bases; bases outside gene matches: 4. The CDR3 DNA reads as TGTGCCAGCTCACCCACGGGGAGGGCCTACGAGCAGTACTTC. Protein product: CASSPTGRAYEQYF.

This clone was observed a handful of times. CDR3 DNA: TGTGCCAGCAGCGGCTACAATTCACCCCTCCACTTT. Its protein is CASSGYNSPLHF. The chain has TRBV5-6 and TRBJ1-6; D unresolved. Trimming left V 4 bases short and J 7 bases short, with 6 bases between. CDR3 length equals 12 residues. Germline V gene sequence: CDR1 SGHDT, CDR2 YYEEEE.